This T cell receptor (beta chain) comes out of a study of patients and donors after allogeneic stem cell transplantation. MiXCR, run by TCRdb on the RT-PCR reads, gives a single entry per CDR3 protein. Altogether about 160,000 distinct CDR3 sequences are present, about a third being singletons, with the ten largest covering 50% to 65%. From germline, CDR1 is SGHTA and CDR2 FQGNSA. The V end lost 3 bases, the J end lost 8 bases, and 11 bases lay between the germline ends. This CDR3 region has 14 residues. This chain connects TRBV7-2 to TRBJ1-6, with unresolved D. The receptor's source is a human donor who was either an allogeneic HSCT recipient or a stem cell or donor lymphocyte infusion donor (not recorded which). It is not recorded whose cells these are; they may come from a transplant donor. Material: blood, either unsorted or a sorted T cell fraction (not recorded which). CDR3 residues: CASSLSGSDSPLHF. The CDR3 DNA reads as TGTGCCAGCAGCTTGTCTGGGAGCGATTCACCCCTCCACTTT.